These 23 T cell receptor beta chains came from one sample sequenced in a study of Ad26.COV2.S vaccination and SARS-CoV-2 variants. Treatment of the sample: around 19 received Ad26.COV2.S at low or high dose, single or two shots; five or six received placebo; per-sample allocation not given. Sampling occurred on day 63 after the first vaccine or placebo injection. Clones were read by immunoSEQ multiplex PCR, and TCRdb kept only the in-frame ones, dropping some. The sample holds more than 400,000 clones, roughly 88% seen once. The sequences come from peripheral blood, collected in a trial of Ad26.COV2.S vaccine versus placebo. The receptors derive from a person between 18 and 60 years old who received the Ad26.COV2.S COVID-19 vaccine or a placebo.

This clone has only one observation. The chain recombines TRBV6-5 with TRBJ1-1, with a possible D match to TRBD1 (6 bases). CDR3 size: 14 residues. Germline values: CDR1 MNHEY, CDR2 SVGAGI. Trimming shortened V by 7 bases and J by 1 base, and 13 bases separated the two germline ends. In DNA form, the CDR3 reads TGTGCCAGCACTTGGGGGCTGGGGAACACTGAAGCTTTCTTT. This codes for CASTWGLGNTEAFF.

The CDR3: CASSLDRAVQGYF. DNA of the CDR3: TGTGCCAGCAGTTTGGACAGGGCGGTACAGGGGTACTTC. J is TRBJ2-7 and V is TRBV28, with TRBD1 identical over 8 bases. The V segment lost 3 bases and the J segment 12 bases; nucleotides outside the gene matches: 10. The length of the CDR3 is 13 residues. In germline, CDR1 is MDHEN, CDR2 SYDVKM.

V gene TRBV25-1 combines with J gene TRBJ1-6; TRBD1 is a possible D gene (6 bases). There are 14 residues in the CDR3. In germline, CDR1 is MGHDK, CDR2 SYGVNS. The V end lost 7 bases, the J end lost 8 bases, and 15 bases lay between the germline ends. The CDR3 DNA follows: TGTGCCAGCACAAGGGGGAATCCCTATTCACCCCTCCACTTT. Protein sequence: CASTRGNPYSPLHF.

The chain employs TRBV28 and TRBJ1-5; unclear D gene. Deletions cut 3 bases from V and 6 bases from J, with 12 bases between. The CDR3 runs 14 residues. Germline loops: CDR1 MDHEN, CDR2 SYDVKM. The CDR3 DNA follows: TGTGCCAGCAGTTTCCCCCAACTAGGTCAGCCCCAGCATTTT. This encodes CASSFPQLGQPQHF.

Ten or more counts support this clone. The rearrangement uses TRBV2 and TRBJ2-3; 9 bases align to TRBD1. CDR3 length equals 18 residues. J lost 3 bases, V lost 6 bases, and 16 bases had no gene match. The germline V gene encodes CDR1 SNHLY and CDR2 FYNNEI. The CDR3 bases are TGTGCCAGCAGCGCGAAAATTGTCCCGGGACAGGGAACAGATACGCAGTATTTT. Its translation: CASSAKIVPGQGTDTQYF.

The chain has TRBV13 and TRBJ2-7; 8 nucleotides align to TRBD2. J was trimmed by 3 bases and V by 5 bases; bases with no gene match: 9. The CDR3 has 15 amino acids. CDR1 PRHDT and CDR2 FYEKMQ come from the germline V gene (reference sequence). The CDR3 is CASSSSSGTVYEQYF. CDR3 bases: TGTGCCAGCAGCAGTAGTAGCGGGACCGTCTACGAGCAGTACTTC.

The rearrangement links TRBV5-6 to TRBJ2-2; D not certain. Trimming shortened V by 5 bases and J by 3 bases, and 14 bases separated the two germline ends. Germline V gene sequence: CDR1 SGHDT, CDR2 YYEEEE. The CDR3 covers 15 residues. The DNA for the CDR3 is TGTGCCAGCAGGAATTCGAGAAGGTACACCGGGGAGCTGTTTTTT. Its translation is CASRNSRRYTGELFF.

Note on this clone: The same CDR3 arises from other DNA sequences in this sample as well. The chain joins TRBV27 to TRBJ2-7, with 7 nucleotides matching TRBD2. V gave up 2 bases and J gave up 3 bases; unmatched junction bases: 1. The CDR3 runs 13 residues. The germline V gene encodes CDR1 MNHEY and CDR2 SMNVEV (reference sequence). CDR3 in DNA: TGTGCCAGCAGTTTACTAGCGGACTACGAGCAGTACTTC. Protein product: CASSLLADYEQYF.

This clone has just one count. The chain has TRBV5-1 and TRBJ2-7; TRBD1 agrees at 11 bases. Per the germline V gene, CDR1 is SGHRS and CDR2 is YFSETQ. This CDR3 contains 14 residues. V shed 1 base, J shed 5 bases, and the junction held 2 bases outside the gene matches. Written as DNA, the CDR3 is TGCGCCAGCAGCTTGCGGACAGGGGGCCACGAGCAGTACTTC. Translating it yields CASSLRTGGHEQYF.

The chain couples TRBV6-4 to TRBJ2-1; unclear D gene. This CDR3 is built from 12 residues. V was trimmed by 2 bases and J by 4 bases, leaving 3 bases between them. Germline assignment: CDR1 MRHNA and CDR2 SNTAGT. CDR3: CASSDRYNEQFF. The CDR3 DNA reads as TGTGCCAGCAGTGACAGGTACAATGAGCAGTTCTTC.

The rearrangement uses TRBV7-2 and TRBJ2-7; maybe TRBD2 (6 bases). Germline V lookup: CDR1 SGHTA, CDR2 FQGNSA. The CDR3 is 15 amino acids. V lost 1 base to trimming and J lost 5 bases, with 15 bases between them. The CDR3 here is CASSLVGSGSNEQYF. In nucleotides, the CDR3 is TGTGCCAGCAGCTTAGTCGGGTCCGGGAGTAACGAGCAGTACTTC.

The chain links TRBV7-6 to TRBJ2-3; a possible D gene is TRBD1 (6 bases). V was pared by 2 bases and J by 7 bases, with 22 bases between. The CDR3 runs 17 residues. CDR1 is SGHVS and CDR2 is FNYEAQ in the germline V gene. The CDR3 reads CASSLNRDGAHVYTQYF. In nucleotides, the CDR3 is TGTGCCAGCAGCTTAAACAGGGACGGGGCCCATGTATATACGCAGTATTTT.

This clone was found once. V gene TRBV20-1 combines with J gene TRBJ1-1; D uncertain. CDR1 is DFQATT and CDR2 is SNEGSKA in the germline V gene (reference sequence). V lost 6 bases and J 5 bases, leaving 10 bases between the germline ends. The CDR3 is 11 amino acids. CDR3 bases: TGCAGTGCCAAGGAATGGACTGAAGCTTTCTTT. It codes for CSAKEWTEAFF.

The rearrangement uses TRBV7-9 and TRBJ2-1; 8 bases agree with TRBD1. The CDR3 contains 13 residues. V lost 5 bases and J lost 8; bases outside the gene matches: 5. Germline V gives CDR1 SEHNR, CDR2 FQNEAQ (reference sequence). The CDR3 region is CASSTTGGHEQFF. CDR3 DNA: TGTGCCAGCAGCACAACAGGGGGACATGAGCAGTTCTTC.

This clone was seen only once. V and J are TRBV4-2 and TRBJ2-3, with D possibly matching TRBD2 (5 bases). This CDR3 spans 17 amino acids. V lost 2 bases and J lost 3, with 18 bases in between. Germline V gene sequence: CDR1 LGHNA, CDR2 YNFKEQ. The CDR3 is CASSQQLAGAPTDTQYF. The CDR3 DNA reads TGTGCCAGCAGCCAACAGCTAGCCGGCGCCCCGACAGATACGCAGTATTTT.

The chain joins TRBV7-2 to TRBJ1-1, with 8 bases matching TRBD1. The CDR3 totals 17 residues. V lost 3 bases, J lost 1 base, and 10 bases stayed unmatched. Germline V gene data show CDR1 as SGHTA and CDR2 as FQGNSA. CDR3 coding DNA: TGTGCCAGCAGCTTTGACAGGGGCTATAAGGAGAACACTGAAGCTTTCTTT. Encoded protein: CASSFDRGYKENTEAFF.

V gene TRBV2 combines with J gene TRBJ1-4; 9 positions match TRBD1. Germline assignment: CDR1 SNHLY and CDR2 FYNNEI. The CDR3 loop spans 16 amino acids. Losses at the gene ends were 0 bases for V and 7 bases for J; bases not matched to a gene: 6. Written as DNA, the CDR3 is TGTGCCAGCAGTGAAGCGGGACAGGGCAAGAGTGAAAAACTGTTTTTT. It encodes CASSEAGQGKSEKLFF.

The V call is TRBV19, the J call TRBJ1-5; TRBD1 matches at 9 bases. The CDR3 covers 15 residues. Trimming took 6 bases from V and 3 from J; bases not matched to a gene: 6. CDR1 LNHDA and CDR2 SQIVND come from the germline V gene (reference sequence). CDR3 DNA sequence: TGTGCCAGTAGACCCGGGACAGGGAACAATCAGCCCCAGCATTTT. This encodes CASRPGTGNNQPQHF.

This clone was counted only a few times. V and J are TRBV5-1 and TRBJ1-2, with unresolved D. The CDR3 contains 15 residues. Trimming stripped 0 bases from V and 8 bases from J, with 17 bases between. CDR1 is SGHRS and CDR2 is YFSETQ in the germline V gene. The CDR3 region is CASSLARSLREGYTF. The CDR3 DNA sequence: TGCGCCAGCAGCTTGGCCAGGAGCCTAAGGGAGGGCTACACCTTC.

The chain couples TRBV11-2 to TRBJ1-4, with TRBD1 identical over 8 bases. CDR3 length: 14 amino acids. Unmatched junction bases numbered 0, after V lost 1 base and J lost 5 bases. Germline values: CDR1 SGHAT, CDR2 FQNNGV. The CDR3 loop reads CASSLGQGNEKLFF. The CDR3 coding sequence is TGTGCCAGCAGCTTAGGACAGGGGAATGAAAAACTGTTTTTT. Variable domain in full (rest from reference TRBV11-2 and TRBJ1-4): EAGVAQSPRYKIIEKRQSVAFWCNPISGHATLYWYQQILGQGPKLLIQFQNNGVVDDSQLPKDRFSAERLKGVDSTLKIQPAKLEDSAVYLCASSLGQGNEKLFFGSGTQLSVL.

The chain joins TRBV27 to TRBJ2-7; 8 nucleotides agree with TRBD1. J lost 1 base, V lost 4 bases, and 6 bases had no gene match. The CDR3 totals 15 residues. Per germline, CDR1 MNHEY and CDR2 SMNVEV (reference sequence). The CDR3 spells CASSSRTGMSYEQYF. The CDR3 region has the DNA TGTGCCAGCAGTTCCCGGACAGGGATGTCCTACGAGCAGTACTTC.

The J gene is TRBJ2-3, the V gene TRBV29-1; a possible D gene is TRBD2 (6 bases). V dropped 5 bases and J dropped 2 bases, with 14 bases sitting between them. CDR1 SQVTM and CDR2 ANQGSEA come from the germline V gene. The CDR3 covers 14 residues. DNA for the CDR3: TGCAGCGTTTCCGGAGGGTGGGACACAGATACGCAGTATTTT. It specifies CSVSGGWDTDTQYF.

The chain uses TRBV7-2 and TRBJ1-2, with 7 nucleotides matching TRBD1. Trimming took 0 bases from V and 4 from J; bases not matched to a gene: 5. Looked up from germline, CDR1 is SGHTA and CDR2 is FQGNSA. The CDR3 runs to 15 residues. In DNA form, the CDR3 reads TGTGCCAGCAGCTTAGCAGGAGGGGGCACCTATGGCTACACCTTC. It translates to CASSLAGGGTYGYTF.